Sequencing of this TCR beta chain was carried out in a study of T cell responses to AZD1222 COVID-19 vaccine. Findings and caveats of the study: At study baseline, merely more than 5 AZD1222 recipients were seropositive. The CD4 TCRs associated with vaccination extended across spike and predominated at 160-218 and 743-854. Of spike-specific TCRs, nearly half reportedly target regions left unmutated in variants.

This CDR3 spans 14 amino acids. Trimming removed 1 base from V and 7 bases from J, with 13 bases in between. Germline CDR1 and CDR2: SEHNR and FQNEAQ (reference sequence). Concerning this clone itself: The antigen remains unidentified.

Data came from immunoSEQ multiplex PCR; TCRdb stores just in-frame clones and leaves some out. The table includes some 140,000 clones, around 92% detected once. The gene calls are TRBV7-9 and TRBJ1-1; D is ambiguous. The receptor's source is an adult in good health. Sequenced here: peripheral blood, sampled on day 0 of AZD1222 vaccination. For the CDR3, the DNA is TGTGCCAGCAGCTTAGGGGCACAAGTCTTTGAAGCTTTCTTT. Residues: CASSLGAQVFEAFF.